This note documents a single T cell receptor (beta chain) sequence. Which antigen it targets is not known. Within one base of it there is no much larger clone, and no base qualities were kept. cDNA was synthesized by template-switch 5'RACE using a primer with a 10-nucleotide random unique molecular identifier that tagged each TCR transcript. Every sequencing run yielded over 180 million TCR-beta sequences covering 15-18 subjects. The RNeasy kit was used for extraction of total RNA. TCR-beta VDJ regions were amplified with primers for the TCR constant region and the 5'RACE anchor, using the KAPA Real-time Library Amplification kit. Sample indexes and Illumina adaptors were added in a first PCR, after which library yield was increased in a second PCR. After Ampure bead purification, the TCR product of roughly 650 bp was size-selected on a 2% E-gel SizeSelection system. Library quality was checked on a Bioanalyzer, concentration was measured with Qubit, and libraries were quantified with the Kapa Library Quantification kit before pooling. An Illumina HiSeq 2500 was used to sequence the libraries paired-end at 2 x 150 bp. To increase sequence diversity, roughly 24-32% phiX was spiked into each library pool. Turning to the authors' computational methods: Quality-filtered reads were processed with the UMI-based MiGEC pipeline, and over 75% of raw TCR sequences were removed by the MiGEC pipeline during error correction. IMGT germline references were used for alignment of VDJ genes, and clonotypes were defined by a unique CDR3 amino acid sequence together with V-J genes. Clonal expansion, Shannon diversity and CDR3 relatedness were evaluated with VDJtools (CalcPairwiseDistances, ClusterSamples), while phylogenetic trees were built in CLCbio workbench. Expanded clones were defined as having at least 8 unique UMIs, based on coefficient-of-variation modelling across technical triplicates. In TCRdb, the public reads were trimmed at Q25 with fastp and aligned with MiXCR, with productive beta chains retained. One record per CDR3 amino acid sequence lists the most common genes and DNA. These V and J calls are TCRdb output, not the study's own analysis. The sample has about 60,000 distinct CDR3 sequences on record, more than 7.5% of them singletons. Jointly, the top ten make up under 15% of the sample.

This specimen's time point label, interpreted: longitudinal time-point 2. The healthy controls were volunteers from blood banks in Maryland, USA. Libraries from unsorted PBMCs were made from 2 million PBMCs kept in RNAlater at -80 degrees C until RNA extraction. Peripheral blood was subjected to Ficoll-Hypaque density gradient centrifugation to isolate PBMCs, which were then cryopreserved in liquid nitrogen. The data were obtained in a study of neurological immune-mediated disorders (dated by TCRdb to between 2018 and 2020). Notes on the research overall: Peripheral blood TCR-beta repertoires from HTLV-I-associated myelopathy (HAM/TSP) patients, multiple sclerosis patients and healthy controls were compared by UMI-based sequencing. Longitudinal samples, technical triplicates and paired sorted CD4+ and CD8+ T-cell subsets, alongside PBMC samples, were included among the approximately 110 TCR-beta libraries. Each longitudinal HAM/TSP and healthy donor was sampled at 3 time-points spaced at roughly 3-40 month intervals. The cohort comprised 68 subjects: roughly 15 HAM/TSP patients, approximately 34 multiple sclerosis patients and 20 or so healthy controls. Overall results and qualifications from the work: No identical CDR3 amino acid sequences were shared among expanded clones across subjects, suggesting private TCR-beta repertoires in all groups. TCR clonal expansion was highest in HAM/TSP patients and lowest in MS patients, with MS patients falling below even healthy controls.

The germline ends are 9 bases apart after V is trimmed by 0 bases and J by 4 bases. The germline V gene specifies KGHSH as CDR1 and LQKENI as CDR2. The CDR3 has 14 amino acids, counting the end cysteine and phenylalanine. The DNA shown is the 42-base CDR3, in frame from base 1. This TCR came from a man aged 30 to 39 in good health. The sequenced sample consisted of PBMCs. The V gene is TRBV18 and the J gene is TRBJ2-5, with no reliable assignment of the D segment. Read as DNA, the sequence is TGTGCCAGCTCACCACCGAATGACGCAGAGACCCAGTACTTC. The encoded protein is CASSPPNDAETQYF.